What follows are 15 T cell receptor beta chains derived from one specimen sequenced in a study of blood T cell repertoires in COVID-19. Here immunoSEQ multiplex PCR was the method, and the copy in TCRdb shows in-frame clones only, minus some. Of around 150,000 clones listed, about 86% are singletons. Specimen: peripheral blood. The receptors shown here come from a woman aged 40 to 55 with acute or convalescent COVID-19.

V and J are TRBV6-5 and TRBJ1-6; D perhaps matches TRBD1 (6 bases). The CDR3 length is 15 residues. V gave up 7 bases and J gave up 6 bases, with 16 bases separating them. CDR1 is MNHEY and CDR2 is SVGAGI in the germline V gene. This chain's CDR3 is CASTPGEGPNSPLHF. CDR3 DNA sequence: TGTGCCAGCACCCCAGGGGAGGGACCTAATTCACCCCTCCACTTT.

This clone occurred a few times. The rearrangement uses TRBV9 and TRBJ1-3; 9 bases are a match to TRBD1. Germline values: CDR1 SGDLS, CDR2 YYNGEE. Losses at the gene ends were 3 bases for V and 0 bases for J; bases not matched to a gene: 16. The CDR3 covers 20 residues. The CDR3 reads CASSAGTGHSFSFSGNTIYF. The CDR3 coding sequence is TGTGCCAGCAGCGCCGGGACAGGGCACTCGTTCTCATTCTCTGGAAACACCATATATTTT. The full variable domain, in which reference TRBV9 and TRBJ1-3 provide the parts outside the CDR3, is DSGVTQTPKHLITATGQRVTLRCSPRSGDLSVYWYQQSLDQGLQFLIQYYNGEERAKGNILERFSAQQFPDLHSELNLSSLELGDSALYFCASSAGTGHSFSFSGNTIYFGEGSWLTVV.

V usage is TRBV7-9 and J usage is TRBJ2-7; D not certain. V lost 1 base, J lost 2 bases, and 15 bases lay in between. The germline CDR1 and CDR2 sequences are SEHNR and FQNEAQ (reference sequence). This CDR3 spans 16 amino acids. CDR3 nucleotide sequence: TGTGCCAGCAGCTTAGTCTGGCGCGGCTTCACCTACGAGCAGTACTTC. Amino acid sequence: CASSLVWRGFTYEQYF.

The CDR3 loop reads CASSHTPGTGRNTEAFF. In nucleotides, the CDR3 is TGTGCCAGCAGCCATACCCCCGGGACTGGAAGGAACACTGAAGCTTTCTTT. The genes are TRBV14 and TRBJ1-1, with D perhaps matching TRBD1 (5 bases). This CDR3 has 17 residues. Germline CDR1 and CDR2: SGHDN and FVKESK. V lost 3 bases and J 1 base, leaving 18 bases between the germline ends.

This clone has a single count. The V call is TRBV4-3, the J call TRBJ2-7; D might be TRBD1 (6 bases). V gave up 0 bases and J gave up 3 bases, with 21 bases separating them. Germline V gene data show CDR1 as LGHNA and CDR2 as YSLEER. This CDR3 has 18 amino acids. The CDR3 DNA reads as TGCGCCAGCAGCCAAGATATGCCAGGGACCGAGGGACACTACGAGCAGTACTTC. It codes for CASSQDMPGTEGHYEQYF.

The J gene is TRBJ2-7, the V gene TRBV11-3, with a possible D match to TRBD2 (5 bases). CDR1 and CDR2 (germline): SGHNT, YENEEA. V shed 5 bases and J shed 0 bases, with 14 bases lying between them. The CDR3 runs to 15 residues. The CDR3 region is CASSVRGSSSYEQYF. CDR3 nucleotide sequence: TGTGCCAGCAGCGTCCGGGGATCGAGCTCCTACGAGCAGTACTTC.

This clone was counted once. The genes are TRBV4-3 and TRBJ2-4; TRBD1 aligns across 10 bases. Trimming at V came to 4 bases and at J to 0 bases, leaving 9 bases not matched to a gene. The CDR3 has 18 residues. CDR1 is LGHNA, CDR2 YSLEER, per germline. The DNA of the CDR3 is TGCGCCAGCAGCCGGGGGACAGGGGCTCCTTCAGCCAAAAACATTCAGTACTTC. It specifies CASSRGTGAPSAKNIQYF.

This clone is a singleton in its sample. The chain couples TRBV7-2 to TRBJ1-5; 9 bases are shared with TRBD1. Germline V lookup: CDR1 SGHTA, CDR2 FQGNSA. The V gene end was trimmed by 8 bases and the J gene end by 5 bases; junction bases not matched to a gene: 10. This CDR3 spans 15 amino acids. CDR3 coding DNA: TGTGCCAGCGGGTCTCGACAGGGGGAAGATCAGCCCCAGCATTTT. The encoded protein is CASGSRQGEDQPQHF.

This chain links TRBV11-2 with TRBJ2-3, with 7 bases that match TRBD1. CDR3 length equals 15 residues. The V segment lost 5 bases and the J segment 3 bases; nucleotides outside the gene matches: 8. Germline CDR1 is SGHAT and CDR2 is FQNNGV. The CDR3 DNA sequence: TGTGCCAGCAGCCACTCGACAGGGACAACAGATACGCAGTATTTT. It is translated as CASSHSTGTTDTQYF.

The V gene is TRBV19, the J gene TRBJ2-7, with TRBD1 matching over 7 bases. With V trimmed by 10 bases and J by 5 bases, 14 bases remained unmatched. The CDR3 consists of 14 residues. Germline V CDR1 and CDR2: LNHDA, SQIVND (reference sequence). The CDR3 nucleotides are TGTGCCACGGCCGGGACAGCGTGGGGGAACGAGCAGTACTTC. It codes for CATAGTAWGNEQYF.

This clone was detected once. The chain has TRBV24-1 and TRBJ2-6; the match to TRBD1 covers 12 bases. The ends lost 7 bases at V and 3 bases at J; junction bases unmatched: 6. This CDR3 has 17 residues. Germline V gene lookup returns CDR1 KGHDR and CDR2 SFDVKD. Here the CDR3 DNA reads TGTGCCACCAGCTCCGGGACAGGGGGCGATGGGGCCAACGTCCTGACTTTC. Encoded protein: CATSSGTGGDGANVLTF.

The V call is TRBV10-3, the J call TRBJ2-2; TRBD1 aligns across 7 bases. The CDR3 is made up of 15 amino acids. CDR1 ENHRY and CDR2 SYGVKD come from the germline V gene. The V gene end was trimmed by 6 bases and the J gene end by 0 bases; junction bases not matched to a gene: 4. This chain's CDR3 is CAISPGTANTGELFF. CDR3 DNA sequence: TGTGCCATCAGCCCCGGGACAGCGAACACCGGGGAGCTGTTTTTT.

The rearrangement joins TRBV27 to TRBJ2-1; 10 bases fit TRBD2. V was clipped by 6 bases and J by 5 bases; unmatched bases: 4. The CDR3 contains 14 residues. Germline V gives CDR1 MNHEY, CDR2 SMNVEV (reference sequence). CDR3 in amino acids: CASSRLAGHNEQFF. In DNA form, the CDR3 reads TGTGCCAGCAGCCGACTAGCGGGCCACAATGAGCAGTTCTTC.

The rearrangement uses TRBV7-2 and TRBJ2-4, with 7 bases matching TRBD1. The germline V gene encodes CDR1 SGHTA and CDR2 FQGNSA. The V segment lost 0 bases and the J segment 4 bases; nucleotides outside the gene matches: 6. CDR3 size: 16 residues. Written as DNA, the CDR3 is TGTGCCAGCAGCTTAGCGCCGGGACAGCGGAAAAACATTCAGTACTTC. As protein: CASSLAPGQRKNIQYF.

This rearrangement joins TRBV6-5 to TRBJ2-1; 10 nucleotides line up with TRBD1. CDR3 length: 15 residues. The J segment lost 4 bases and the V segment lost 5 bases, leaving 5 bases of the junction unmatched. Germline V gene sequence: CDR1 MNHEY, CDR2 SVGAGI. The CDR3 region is CASSPDRGRYNEQFF. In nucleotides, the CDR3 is TGTGCCAGCAGTCCCGACAGGGGGCGATACAATGAGCAGTTCTTC.